Below, 29 T cell receptor beta chains from the same sample are listed, as sequenced in a study of control samples from healthy donors and cancer patients. Clones were sequenced by immunoSEQ multiplex PCR, and TCRdb holds only the in-frame ones, with some missing. This table has 400,000 to 500,000 clones, approximately 90% appearing once. The sample comprised PBMCs. Receptors originate from a man aged 40-55 years with head and neck cancer.

This clone appeared a few times. Other DNA variants within this sample encode the same CDR3. This chain connects TRBV28 to TRBJ1-5; D not certain. Trimming pared 6 bases from V and 1 base from J, leaving 7 bases between. The germline V gene has CDR1 MDHEN and CDR2 SYDVKM. The CDR3 is made up of 13 amino acids. The CDR3, as DNA: TGTGCCAGCAGCCTCGGGAGCAATCAGCCCCAGCATTTT. It specifies CASSLGSNQPQHF.

The J gene is TRBJ2-5, the V gene TRBV11-3, with TRBD2 matching over 7 bases. Per germline, CDR1 SGHNT and CDR2 YENEEA. Trimming at V came to 4 bases and at J to 1 base, leaving 6 bases not matched to a gene. CDR3 length: 15 amino acids. DNA for the CDR3: TGTGCCAGCAGCTCCTCCGGACTAGGCCAAGAGACCCAGTACTTC. Protein sequence: CASSSSGLGQETQYF.

The rearrangement links TRBV5-4 to TRBJ2-2; a possible D gene is TRBD1 (6 bases). This CDR3 comprises 14 residues. CDR1 is SGHNT, CDR2 YYREEE, per germline (reference sequence). The ends were cut back, 0 bases at V and 7 bases at J, with 10 bases in the middle. This chain's CDR3 is CASSLVGGDGELFF. The CDR3 nucleotides read TGTGCCAGCAGCTTGGTTGGGGGCGACGGGGAGCTGTTTTTT.

This chain links TRBV28 with TRBJ1-1; D is perhaps TRBD1 (5 bases). The germline V gene has CDR1 MDHEN and CDR2 SYDVKM. The V gene lost 5 bases and the J gene lost 1 base, with 14 bases spanning the gap. The CDR3 runs 15 residues. The CDR3 region has the DNA TGTGCCAGCAGTGGAACTCAGGGCTGGAACACTGAAGCTTTCTTT. This translates into CASSGTQGWNTEAFF.

The chain has TRBV6-5 and TRBJ1-1; no reliable D call. There are 11 residues in the CDR3. The ends were cut back, 6 bases at V and 4 bases at J, with 6 bases in the middle. Germline-derived CDR1 and CDR2 are MNHEY and SVGAGI. CDR3 in amino acids: CASRTATEAFF. CDR3 DNA sequence: TGTGCCAGCAGAACAGCCACTGAAGCTTTCTTT.

This clone was counted only a few times. The V and J genes are TRBV7-9 and TRBJ2-2; possible D gene TRBD1, 5 bases. Trimming pared 3 bases from V and 4 bases from J, leaving 9 bases between. In germline, CDR1 is SEHNR, CDR2 FQNEAQ (reference sequence). The CDR3 has 14 residues. DNA of the CDR3: TGTGCCAGCAGCTTTGTCAGGGCCACCGGGGAGCTGTTTTTT. Amino acids: CASSFVRATGELFF.

This sequence joins TRBV27 and TRBJ1-3; 9 bases match TRBD1. CDR3 size: 16 residues. Germline CDR1 is MNHEY and CDR2 is SMNVEV (reference sequence). V lost 6 bases to trimming and J lost 4 bases; unmatched junction nucleotides: 10. In nucleotides, the CDR3 is TGTGCCAGCAGCGATACGGGACAGGGACCGGGAAACACCATATATTTT. It codes for CASSDTGQGPGNTIYF.

This sequence joins TRBV5-8 and TRBJ2-2, with TRBD2 matching 7 bases. CDR1 and CDR2 (germline): SGHTS, YDEGEE. V was pared by 0 bases and J by 4 bases, with 0 bases of the junction left unmatched. The CDR3 consists of 14 residues. CDR3 DNA: TGTGCCAGCAGCTTGGCGGGGGGCACCGGGGAGCTGTTTTTT. Its translation: CASSLAGGTGELFF.

This sequence joins TRBV30 and TRBJ2-2; D uncertain. With 0 bases removed from V and 5 bases from J, the gap between germline ends came to 7 bases. CDR3 length: 13 amino acids. The germline V gene encodes CDR1 GTSNPN and CDR2 SVGIG (reference sequence). The CDR3 loop reads CAWSVMGTGELFF. The DNA for the CDR3 is TGTGCCTGGAGTGTAATGGGGACCGGGGAGCTGTTTTTT.

This chain uses TRBV7-3 with TRBJ2-3; no clear D. The CDR3 has 14 amino acids. Germline V gene sequence: CDR1 SGHTA, CDR2 FQGTGA. With 0 bases removed from V and 2 bases from J, the gap between germline ends came to 6 bases. The CDR3 coding sequence is TGTGCCAGCAGCTTAACAGGGATCACAGATACGCAGTATTTT. The encoded protein is CASSLTGITDTQYF.

The chain uses TRBV9 and TRBJ2-3; 9 nucleotides agree with TRBD2. V gave up 4 bases and J gave up 3 bases; unmatched junction bases: 6. Germline V gene data show CDR1 as SGDLS and CDR2 as YYNGEE. The CDR3 sequence is 15 residues long. The CDR3 protein is CASSPLAGSTDTQYF. Here the CDR3 DNA reads TGTGCCAGCAGCCCCCTAGCGGGATCTACAGATACGCAGTATTTT. Variable domain in full (rest from reference TRBV9 and TRBJ2-3): DSGVTQTPKHLITATGQRVTLRCSPRSGDLSVYWYQQSLDQGLQFLIQYYNGEERAKGNILERFSAQQFPDLHSELNLSSLELGDSALYFCASSPLAGSTDTQYFGPGTRLTVL.

This clone was seen once. This chain joins TRBV11-2 and TRBJ1-2; D unclear. The CDR3 is 12 residues long. The V and J ends lost 5 bases and 7 bases respectively, with 11 bases between them. Germline CDR1 and CDR2: SGHAT and FQNNGV. This CDR3 reads CASSPDNFGYTF. CDR3 sequence (DNA): TGTGCCAGCAGCCCCGACAATTTTGGCTACACCTTC. The full variable domain, in which reference TRBV11-2 and TRBJ1-2 provide the parts outside the CDR3, is EAGVAQSPRYKIIEKRQSVAFWCNPISGHATLYWYQQILGQGPKLLIQFQNNGVVDDSQLPKDRFSAERLKGVDSTLKIQPAKLEDSAVYLCASSPDNFGYTFGSGTRLTVV.

The chain employs TRBV2 and TRBJ1-2; unclear D gene. Per the germline V gene, CDR1 is SNHLY and CDR2 is FYNNEI. This CDR3 has 17 residues. V shed 3 bases and J shed 1 base, with 18 bases lying between them. CDR3 loop: CASSDRTLNIRNYGYTF. The CDR3 region has the DNA TGTGCCAGCAGTGATCGGACCTTAAACATACGTAACTATGGCTACACCTTC.

V and J are TRBV4-3 and TRBJ2-7; D is uncertain. CDR3 length: 14 amino acids. Between the trimmed V and J ends, which lost 1 base and 4 bases, there was a span of 11 bases. Germline V gives CDR1 LGHNA, CDR2 YSLEER. The CDR3 loop is CASSQGTADYEQYF. The CDR3 bases are TGCGCCAGCAGCCAAGGAACGGCCGATTACGAGCAGTACTTC.

The J gene is TRBJ2-5, the V gene TRBV19; TRBD1 agrees at 9 bases. The CDR3 spans 16 residues. Unmatched junction bases numbered 9, after V lost 2 bases and J lost 5 bases. CDR1 and CDR2 (germline): LNHDA, SQIVND (reference sequence). CDR3 DNA sequence: TGTGCCAGTAGTATAACAGGGGGCTACGGCCAGGAGACCCAGTACTTC. It codes for CASSITGGYGQETQYF. Combining the CDR3 with reference TRBV19 and TRBJ2-5 gives the whole variable domain DGGITQSPKYLFRKEGQNVTLSCEQNLNHDAMYWYRQDPGQGLRLIYYSQIVNDFQKGDIAEGYSVSREKKESFPLTVTSAQKNPTAFYLCASSITGGYGQETQYFGPGTRLLVL.

This sequence joins TRBV27 and TRBJ2-7; D not resolved. Germline values: CDR1 MNHEY, CDR2 SMNVEV (reference sequence). V lost 4 bases, J lost 1 base, and 8 bases lay in between. The CDR3 runs to 13 residues. The CDR3: CASSWQRSYEQYF. CDR3 nucleotides: TGTGCCAGCAGTTGGCAGAGATCCTACGAGCAGTACTTC.

V is TRBV28 and J is TRBJ1-5, with D maybe TRBD1 (5 bases). The V and J ends lost 8 bases and 0 bases respectively, with 14 bases between them. CDR1 and CDR2 (germline): MDHEN, SYDVKM. This CDR3 comprises 15 residues. This chain's CDR3 is CASFTTVHSNQPQHF. The CDR3 nucleotides read TGTGCCAGCTTCACGACAGTTCATAGCAATCAGCCCCAGCATTTT.

This clone was recorded a few times. V usage is TRBV6-1 and J usage is TRBJ2-7, with 11 bases matching TRBD2. Germline CDR1 MNHNS, CDR2 SASEGT. The CDR3 runs to 13 residues. The junction had 3 bases not matched to a gene; V was cut back by 2 bases and J by 9 bases. The CDR3 region has the DNA TGTGCCAGCAGTGAACTAGCGGGAGGCTGGCAGTACTTC. Translation gives CASSELAGGWQYF.

The genes are TRBV25-1 and TRBJ1-2, with no clear D. CDR3 size: 14 residues. The V gene lost 0 bases and the J gene lost 6 bases, with 11 bases spanning the gap. Per the germline V gene, CDR1 is MGHDK and CDR2 is SYGVNS. The CDR3 DNA is TGTGCCAGCAGTGAATATACGGTCCCGGATGGCTACACCTTC. Translated, it gives CASSEYTVPDGYTF.

The rearrangement links TRBV27 to TRBJ1-6, with TRBD1 as a possible D gene (5 bases). The CDR3 totals 17 residues. Germline loops: CDR1 MNHEY, CDR2 SMNVEV (reference sequence). The V and J ends lost 5 bases and 0 bases respectively, with 14 bases between them. CDR3 in amino acids: CASSLSPGSSYNSPLHF. The CDR3 DNA is TGTGCCAGCAGTCTCTCCCCAGGGAGCTCCTATAATTCACCCCTCCACTTT.

This chain links TRBV5-1 with TRBJ1-2; D might be TRBD1 (6 bases). This CDR3 contains 17 residues. The V gene's germline CDR1 is SGHRS and CDR2 YFSETQ. V was clipped by 0 bases and J by 8 bases, with 23 bases between them. The CDR3 DNA sequence: TGCGCCAGCAGCTTGGCCCTCAGGGGCCCAGTTATCGGGGGCTACACCTTC. This sequence encodes CASSLALRGPVIGGYTF.

The chain recombines TRBV27 with TRBJ2-2; D is undetermined. The CDR3 contains 16 residues. The germline gives CDR1 MNHEY, CDR2 SMNVEV (reference sequence). Trimming cost V 5 bases and J 0 bases, with 13 bases left between them. The CDR3 protein is CASSARHRPNTGELFF. Here the CDR3 DNA reads TGTGCCAGCAGTGCAAGACACCGACCGAACACCGGGGAGCTGTTTTTT.

J is TRBJ1-5 and V is TRBV21-1. TRBV21-1 is a pseudogene segment. The CDR3 is 18 amino acids. The CDR3 coding sequence is TGTGCCAGCAGCGCAGACCGGGACCGATTACCCTGGCCTCAGCCCCAGCATTTT. The encoded protein is CASSADRDRLPWPQPQHF.

V usage is TRBV13 and J usage is TRBJ1-2; D remains ambiguous. The germline gives CDR1 PRHDT, CDR2 FYEKMQ (reference sequence). V was cut by 5 bases and J by 1 base, with 8 bases left in between. The CDR3 is made up of 13 amino acids. As DNA, the CDR3 is TGTGCCAGCAGCCAAGAAAATAACTATGGCTACACCTTC. The encoded protein is CASSQENNYGYTF.

The CDR3 loop reads CASSLGLAGILQETQYF. The CDR3 coding sequence is TGCGCCAGCAGCCTCGGACTAGCGGGGATTCTGCAAGAGACCCAGTACTTC. The gene calls are TRBV5-1 and TRBJ2-5, with 12 bases that match TRBD2. The CDR3 has 17 residues. V gave up 4 bases and J gave up 2 bases; unmatched junction bases: 9. Germline CDR1 SGHRS, CDR2 YFSETQ.

The chain has TRBV6-5 and TRBJ1-2; possibly TRBD1 for D (6 bases). The CDR3 is 16 amino acids. V was pared by 1 base and J by 2 bases, with 14 bases between. Germline values: CDR1 MNHEY, CDR2 SVGAGI. The CDR3 spells CASSYYSAGVNYGYTF. The CDR3 region has the DNA TGTGCCAGCAGTTACTACTCCGCAGGGGTAAACTATGGCTACACCTTC.

The chain links TRBV6-5 to TRBJ2-7; D is possibly TRBD1 (7 bases). Germline-derived CDR1 and CDR2 are MNHEY and SVGAGI. CDR3 length equals 15 residues. Trimming cost V 6 bases and J 4 bases, with 19 bases left between them. In DNA form, the CDR3 reads TGTGCCAGCAGCCCCACCAGGGGGGAGAGGTACGAGCAGTACTTC. Its translation is CASSPTRGERYEQYF.

The chain combines TRBV12-5 with TRBJ2-3; D is undetermined. The CDR3 sequence is 9 residues long. Trimming cost V 11 bases and J 7 bases, with 7 bases left between them. The germline V gene has CDR1 LGHNT and CDR2 FRNRAP. In nucleotides, the CDR3 is TGTGCTTTATTCAATACGCAGTATTTT. This gives the protein CALFNTQYF.

The chain links TRBV19 to TRBJ1-2; tentative D call: TRBD1 (5 bases). Trimming took off 5 bases at V and 4 bases at J, with 14 bases between the two ends. Per germline, CDR1 LNHDA and CDR2 SQIVND (reference sequence). The CDR3 runs to 14 residues. The CDR3 nucleotides read TGTGCCAGTAGTCCGGGACCGATCGTCTATGGCTACACCTTC. Its protein product is CASSPGPIVYGYTF.